A single T cell receptor (beta chain) is shown here with its context. Its target antigen remains unknown. No base quality information exists; no much larger clone differs at one position. These data come from a study of blood T cell repertoires in COVID-19 (TCRdb year 2020). With regard to the full study: Samples covering the acute and convalescent phases of COVID-19 were provided by collaborators in the United States, Italy and Spain. Where available, HLA class I and class II types were taken from metadata supplied by the sample provider and were not determined by assay-based typing. The material from the prospective study consisted of cDNA or gDNA derived from T cells, B-cell-depleted T cells, or PBMCs. The repertoires were made available in a free public database intended to serve as a resource for research on the immune response to SARS-CoV-2. Samples came from the ongoing ImmuneRACE study (first 160 participants) plus 1,254 subjects from 6 global collaborators. Subjects who had been exposed to COVID-19, were actively infected with it, or had recovered from it provided the deeply sampled blood TCRbeta repertoires that made up the dataset. A de-identified subject ID, COVID-19 status, age in years and sex were almost always included in the sample metadata. The full study reports these points: The amount of clinical and demographic metadata varied by source and participant and was provided uncurated.

From a lookup of the germline V gene, CDR1 and CDR2 are MNHEY and SVGEGT. The germline V end is reduced by 0 bases and the J end by 4 bases; junction bases left unmatched: 3. The CDR3 runs 16 residues from the cysteine to the phenylalanine. Of the read, only the CDR3 DNA is kept; its 48 bases are in frame from base 1. Collaborating institutions collected whole blood in K2EDTA tubes following their own protocols. Collaborator samples were shipped for TCRbeta analysis as frozen whole blood, isolated PBMCs, or DNA extracted from either sample type. The immunoSEQ Assay, a bias-controlled multiplex PCR, was used to amplify TCRbeta CDR3 regions from genomic DNA. Turning to the authors' computational methods: Within the assay, amplification of reference gene primers was used to estimate how many nucleated cells each sample contained. To quantify the absolute abundance of each unique TCRbeta CDR3 rearrangement, sequence reads were collapsed and filtered. For each sample, productive Simpson clonality was calculated as the square root of Simpson's diversity index over productive rearrangements. The source is immuneACCESS, and TCRdb retained only in-frame sequences with V and J called. Part of the clones is not carried over; for the studies checked, unresolved V genes explain less than half of this, and the remainder is unexplained. V, J and clone size were drawn from that table, and D and trimming were deduced from the DNA. The sample profile shows 200,000 or so clones; under 90% of them were found once. The top ten constitute around 14% of the sample.

The chain is encoded by TRBV6-2 or TRBV6-3 joined to TRBJ2-3; 11 bases in between match TRBD1. The clonotype was recovered from a man aged 25-45 years with active or convalescent COVID-19. The sequencing input was peripheral blood. The CDR3 loop reads CASSYSGTGGPDTQYF. The bases read TGTGCCAGCAGTTACTCCGGGACAGGGGGACCAGATACGCAGTATTTT.